This T cell receptor (beta chain) was sequenced in a study of OX40 agonist ivuxolimab in advanced cancers. Broader study findings: Certain nonresponders additionally had low normalized T-cell clonal expansion. Antigen targets of the expanded peripheral T cells went undetermined.

From germline, CDR1 is SGHAT and CDR2 FQNNGV. The CDR3 runs 15 residues. Trimming shortened V by 1 base and J by 7 bases, and 11 bases separated the two germline ends. Of note for this clone: Its antigen remains unidentified.

Data came from immunoSEQ multiplex PCR; TCRdb stores just in-frame clones and leaves some out. The sample records roughly 50,000 clones, around 77% being singletons. V and J are TRBV11-2 and TRBJ1-6, with D tentatively TRBD1 (5 bases). This TCR derives from an adult with an advanced solid tumor such as melanoma, head and neck, liver or kidney cancer. Here the sequenced sample was CD4+ or CD8+ T cells sorted from blood, taken in a trial of the OX40 agonist ivuxolimab. This CDR3 reads CASSLGAGPNSPLHF. In nucleotides, the CDR3 is TGTGCCAGCAGCTTAGGTGCAGGGCCCAATTCACCCCTCCACTTT.